This T cell receptor beta chain was recovered during a study of shared clonotypes between healthy human individuals. Here immunoSEQ multiplex PCR was the method, and the copy in TCRdb shows in-frame clones only, minus some. The sample contains roughly 1,500,000 clones, 98% of which appear only once. CDR3 length: 11 residues. Germline loops: CDR1 MNHNY, CDR2 SVGAGI (reference sequence). V lost 6 bases and J 3 bases, leaving 6 bases between the germline ends. The sequence came from a man in his thirties or forties in good health. The rearrangement joins TRBV6-6 to TRBJ2-7; D remains ambiguous. The specimen was naive CD4+ T cells sorted from blood. The subset is: CD45RA+ positively selected. The DNA for the CDR3 is TGTGCCAGCAGGGCAAACTACGAGCAGTACTTC. Translated, it gives CASRANYEQYF.